The clone carrying this TCR beta chain was counted ten times or more. The team produced cDNA through 5'RACE using 10-nucleotide random UMIs. TCRdb used MiXCR to reprocess the 5' RACE reads, holding one entry per CDR3 protein. Found here are roughly 16,000 distinct CDR3 sequences, 9% to 10% of them singletons; the top ten hold under 55%. The data were taken from a study of neurological immune-mediated disorders. After removal of 1 base from V and 2 bases from J, the junction contained 9 bases not matched to a gene. The length of the CDR3 is 17 residues. Germline lookup yields CDR1 MDHEN and CDR2 SYDVKM.

The rearrangement links TRBV28 to TRBJ2-5, with 8 bases aligning to TRBD2. The TCR originated in a man aged 45 to 65 in good health. The specimen was CD8+ T cells from blood. CDR3 residues: CASSLSKSREAQETQYF. In DNA, the CDR3 is TGTGCCAGCAGTTTATCTAAGTCGCGGGAGGCTCAAGAGACCCAGTACTTC.